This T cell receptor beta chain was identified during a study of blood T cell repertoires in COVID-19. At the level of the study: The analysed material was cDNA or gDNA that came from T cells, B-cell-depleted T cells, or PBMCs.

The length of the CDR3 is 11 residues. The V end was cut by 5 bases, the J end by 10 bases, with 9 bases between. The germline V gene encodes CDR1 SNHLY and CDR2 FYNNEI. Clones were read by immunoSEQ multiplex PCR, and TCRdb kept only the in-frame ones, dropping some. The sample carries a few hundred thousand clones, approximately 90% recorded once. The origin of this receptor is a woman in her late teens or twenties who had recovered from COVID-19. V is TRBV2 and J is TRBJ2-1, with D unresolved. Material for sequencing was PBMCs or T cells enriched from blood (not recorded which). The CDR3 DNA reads TGTGCCAGCAGTTCTCCCAGGGAGCAGTTCTTC. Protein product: CASSSPREQFF.